This TCR beta chain was recovered during a study of T cells in Graves' hyperthyroidism and ophthalmopathy. This clonotype was counted a few times. The antigen is not known. With a much larger clone just one base away, this may be a read error. The germline CDR1 and CDR2 sequences are SGHNT and YENEEA. The length of the CDR3 is 15 residues. Ophthalmopathy cases scored 3 or more on the Clinical Activity Score and 4 or more on NOSPECS grade, with duration below 3 months. The diagnostic basis comprised clinical symptoms, serum thyroxine and TRAb, thyroid ultrasound and orbital computed tomography. TCR beta CDR3 region amplification was performed from RNA transcripts. A set of HTBI primers served as the primers for a first-round RT-PCR of the TCR CDR3. TCRdb redid the calling of the multiplex PCR reads with MiXCR, one entry per CDR3 protein. The data show 620,000 or so distinct CDR3 sequences, more than 14% seen once.

Study-wide points: Blood shared most expanded thyroid clonotypes above 0.001.

The TCR originated in a woman aged 50 to 65 with Graves' ophthalmopathy. Sequenced: blood. The gene calls are TRBV11-3 and TRBJ2-3, with TRBD1 matching over 7 bases. In DNA form, the CDR3 reads TGTGCCGGCAGCTTCGGGACAGACCTTTTAGATACGCAGTATTTT. This sequence encodes CAGSFGTDLLDTQYF.